These 8 T cell receptor beta chains share one sample of origin, sequenced in a study of early T cells in non-severe SARS-CoV-2 infection. Via MiXCR, TCRdb re-called the 5' RACE reads, giving one row per CDR3 protein. Among under 70,000 distinct CDR3 sequences listed, approximately 6.1% were seen once. The sequencing here drew on whole blood, taken at baseline. The origin of the receptors is an adult who was a healthcare worker with PCR-confirmed SARS-CoV-2 infection or an uninfected control (not recorded which).

This clonotype was observed at least ten times. The rearrangement joins TRBV20-1 to TRBJ2-3; TRBD1 or TRBD2 may be the D gene (5 bases each). The germline V and J ends were trimmed by 2 bases and 0 bases, with 9 bases remaining between them. Germline CDR1 DFQATT, CDR2 SNEGSKA (reference sequence). The CDR3 has 14 residues. The CDR3 here is CSARRGPSTDTQYF. The CDR3 bases are TGCAGTGCTAGACGGGGACCGAGCACAGATACGCAGTATTTT.

This clonotype occurred many times. The chain has TRBV5-6 and TRBJ2-5; 9 positions match TRBD1. Per the germline V gene, CDR1 is SGHDT and CDR2 is YYEEEE. This CDR3 comprises 13 residues. With V trimmed by 5 bases and J by 5 bases, 4 bases remained unmatched. CDR3: CASRTGGRETQYF. In DNA form, the CDR3 reads TGTGCCAGCAGGACAGGGGGTAGGGAGACCCAGTACTTC.

In its sample, this clonotype was seen many times. The chain is built from TRBV11-3 and TRBJ2-1; D uncertain. V lost 1 base and J lost 0, with 13 bases in between. The CDR3 runs to 17 residues. Germline values: CDR1 SGHNT, CDR2 YENEEA. The CDR3 here is CASSLAGGLGSYNEQFF. CDR3 bases: TGTGCCAGCAGCTTAGCTGGCGGCTTAGGCTCCTACAATGAGCAGTTCTTC.

This chain connects TRBV5-4 to TRBJ2-3; D perhaps matches TRBD2 (5 bases). Trimming removed 7 bases from V and 3 bases from J, with 12 bases in between. Germline V lookup: CDR1 SGHNT, CDR2 YYREEE (reference sequence). This CDR3 contains 13 residues. CDR3 DNA sequence: TGTGCCAGCTGGGAAGCGGCAACAGATACGCAGTATTTT. It codes for CASWEAATDTQYF.

The V gene is TRBV28, the J gene TRBJ2-7, with a weak D call TRBD1 (6 bases). CDR1 and CDR2 from the germline V gene are MDHEN and SYDVKM. This CDR3 spans 16 amino acids. V gave up 8 bases and J gave up 3 bases, with 23 bases separating them. Here the CDR3 DNA reads TGTGCCAGCCACGGACCAGGGGCAGAGATCCGCTACGAGCAGTACTTC. Protein sequence: CASHGPGAEIRYEQYF.

A few counts support this clonotype. The V call is TRBV18, the J call TRBJ2-7, with a possible D match to TRBD1 (6 bases). Trimming cost V 6 bases and J 2 bases, with 14 bases left between them. Germline CDR1 reads KGHSH; CDR2 reads LQKENI. The CDR3 contains 14 residues. CDR3 loop: CASSRAGDAYEQYF. Written as DNA, the CDR3 is TGTGCCAGCTCCCGGGCAGGGGATGCCTACGAGCAGTACTTC.

Only a few counts were recorded for this clonotype. V is TRBV7-2 and J is TRBJ2-5; 9 bases fit TRBD2. Germline V CDR1 and CDR2: SGHTA, FQGNSA. V shed 4 bases, J shed 0 bases, and the junction held 0 bases outside the gene matches. The CDR3 has 14 amino acids. The CDR3 coding sequence is TGTGCCAGCAGCTCTAGCGGGAACCAAGAGACCCAGTACTTC. This translates into CASSSSGNQETQYF.

This clonotype was observed at least ten times. The CDR3 is CASSMRENYEQYF. The DNA for the CDR3 is TGTGCCAGCAGTATGCGGGAGAACTACGAGCAGTACTTC. This chain uses TRBV27 with TRBJ2-7; 7 bases match TRBD2. The V gene end was trimmed by 5 bases and the J gene end by 3 bases; junction bases not matched to a gene: 4. Germline CDR1 reads MNHEY; CDR2 reads SMNVEV (reference sequence). The CDR3 is 13 amino acids.